This T cell receptor beta chain was documented in a study of blood T cells in healthy people across ages. This clonotype occurred a few times. The target antigen is unknown. With a J-beta primer mix and a sample-barcoded 5' primer, a second PCR ran roughly 6 to 12 cycles. A single record per CDR3 protein comes from TCRdb applying MiXCR to the 5' RACE reads. This sample has some 710,000 distinct CDR3 sequences, with roughly 46% found just once. Germline loops: CDR1 SNHLY, CDR2 FYNNEI. Trimming left V 6 bases short and J 4 bases short, with 24 bases between. The CDR3 runs 17 residues. Findings and caveats of the study: PBMCs were not sorted, which prevented a conclusive comparison of naive versus antigen-experienced cells. Among T cells, TCR beta diversity per million cells dropped roughly linearly as age rose.

The sequenced sample consisted of blood. The source is a man older than 75 in good health. V is TRBV2 and J is TRBJ2-5; D could derive from TRBD1 or TRBD2 (9 bases each). The CDR3 DNA reads TGTGCCAGCAGGGACAGGGGTAGCGGGAGAGTCGGAGAGACCCAGTACTTC. This translates into CASRDRGSGRVGETQYF.